This T cell receptor beta chain emerged from a study of CD8 T cells in ankylosing spondylitis. Trimming at V came to 1 base and at J to 2 bases, leaving 2 bases not matched to a gene. Per the germline V gene, CDR1 is SGHAT and CDR2 is FQNNGV. The CDR3 length is 16 residues. Remarks on this clonotype: Its antigen remains unidentified.

Quantitative barcoded 5'-RACE was used to prepare TCR beta libraries. MiXCR, applied by TCRdb to the 5' RACE reads, yields one record per CDR3 protein. The sample yields a few hundred thousand distinct CDR3 sequences, approximately 22% seen once. Study results and limitations: Within matched ankylosing spondylitis synovial fluid, disease-linked clones were reportedly significantly enriched. A motif of under 10 highly homologous TCR beta variants was seen as apparently characteristic of ankylosing spondylitis blood. Earlier reports found some motif variants in synovial fluid and blood in reactive arthritis.

The chain links TRBV11-2 to TRBJ2-2; 9 positions agree with TRBD1. The specimen was blood, either unsorted or a sorted T cell fraction (not recorded which). The sequence was obtained from a male donor with ankylosing spondylitis or in good health (not recorded which). CDR3 bases: TGTGCCAGCAGCTTAGCGGACAGGGGTAACACCGGGGAGCTGTTTTTT. Protein sequence: CASSLADRGNTGELFF.